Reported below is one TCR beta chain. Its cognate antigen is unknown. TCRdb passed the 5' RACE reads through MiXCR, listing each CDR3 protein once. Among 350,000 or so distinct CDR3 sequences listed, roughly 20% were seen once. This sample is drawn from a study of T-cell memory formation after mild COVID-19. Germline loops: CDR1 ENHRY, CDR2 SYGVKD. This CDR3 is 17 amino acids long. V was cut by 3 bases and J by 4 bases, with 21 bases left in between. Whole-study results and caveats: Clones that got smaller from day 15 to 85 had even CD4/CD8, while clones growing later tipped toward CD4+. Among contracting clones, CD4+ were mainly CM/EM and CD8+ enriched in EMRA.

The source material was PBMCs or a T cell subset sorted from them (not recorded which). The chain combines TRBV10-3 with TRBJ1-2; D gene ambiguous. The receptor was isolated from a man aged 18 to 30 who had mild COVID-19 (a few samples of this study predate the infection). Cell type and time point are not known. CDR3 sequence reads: CAISDPRGILDPYGYTF. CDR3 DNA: TGTGCCATCAGTGATCCCCGAGGGATTTTGGACCCCTATGGCTACACCTTC.